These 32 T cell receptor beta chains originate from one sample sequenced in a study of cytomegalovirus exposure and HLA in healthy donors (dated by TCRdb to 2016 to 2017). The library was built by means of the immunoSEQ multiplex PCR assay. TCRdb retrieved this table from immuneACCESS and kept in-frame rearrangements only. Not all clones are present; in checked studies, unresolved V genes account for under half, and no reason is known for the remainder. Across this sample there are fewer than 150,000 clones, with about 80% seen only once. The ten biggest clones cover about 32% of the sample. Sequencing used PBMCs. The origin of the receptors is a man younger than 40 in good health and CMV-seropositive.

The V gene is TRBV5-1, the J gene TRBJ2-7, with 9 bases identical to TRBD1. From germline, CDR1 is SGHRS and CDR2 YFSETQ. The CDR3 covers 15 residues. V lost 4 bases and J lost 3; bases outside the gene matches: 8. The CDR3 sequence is CASSPGTGPFYEQYF. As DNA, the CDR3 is TGCGCCAGCAGCCCCGGGACAGGGCCCTTCTACGAGCAGTACTTC.

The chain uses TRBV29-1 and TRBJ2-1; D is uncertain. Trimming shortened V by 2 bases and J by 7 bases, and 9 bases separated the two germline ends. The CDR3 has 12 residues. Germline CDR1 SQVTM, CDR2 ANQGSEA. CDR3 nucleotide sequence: TGCAGCGTTGAAATTCGTTTAAATGAGCAGTTCTTC. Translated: CSVEIRLNEQFF.

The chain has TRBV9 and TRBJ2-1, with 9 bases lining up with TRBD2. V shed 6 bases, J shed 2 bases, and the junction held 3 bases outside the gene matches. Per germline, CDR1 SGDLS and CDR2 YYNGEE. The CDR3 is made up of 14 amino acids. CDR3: CASNPSGTYNEQFF. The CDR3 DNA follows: TGTGCCAGCAACCCTAGCGGGACCTACAATGAGCAGTTCTTC.

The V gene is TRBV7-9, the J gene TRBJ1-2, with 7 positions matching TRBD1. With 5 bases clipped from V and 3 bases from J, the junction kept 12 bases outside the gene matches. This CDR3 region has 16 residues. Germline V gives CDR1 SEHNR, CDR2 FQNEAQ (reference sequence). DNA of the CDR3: TGTGCCAGCAGCCTATCGACAGGGAAGAGTTACTATGGCTACACCTTC. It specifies CASSLSTGKSYYGYTF.

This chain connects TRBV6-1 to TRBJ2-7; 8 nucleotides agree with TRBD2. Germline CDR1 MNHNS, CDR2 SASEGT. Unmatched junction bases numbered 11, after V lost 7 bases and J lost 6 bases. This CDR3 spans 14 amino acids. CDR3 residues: CASTMGTSIPEQYF. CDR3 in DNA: TGTGCCAGCACAATGGGGACTAGTATCCCCGAGCAGTACTTC.

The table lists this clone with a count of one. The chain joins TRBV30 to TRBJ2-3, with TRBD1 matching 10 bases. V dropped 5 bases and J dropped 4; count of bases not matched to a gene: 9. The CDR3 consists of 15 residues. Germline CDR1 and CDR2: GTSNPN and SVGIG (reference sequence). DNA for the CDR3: TGTGCCTGGGCGGCCGGCGGACAGGGGGCAGATACGCAGTATTTT. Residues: CAWAAGGQGADTQYF.

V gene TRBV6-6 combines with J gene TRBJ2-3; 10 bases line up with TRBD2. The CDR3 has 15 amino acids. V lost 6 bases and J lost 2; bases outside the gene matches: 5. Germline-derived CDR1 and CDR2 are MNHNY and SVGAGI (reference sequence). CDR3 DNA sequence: TGTGCCAGCAGGAGCGGGGGGGGAATCACAGATACGCAGTATTTT. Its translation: CASRSGGGITDTQYF.

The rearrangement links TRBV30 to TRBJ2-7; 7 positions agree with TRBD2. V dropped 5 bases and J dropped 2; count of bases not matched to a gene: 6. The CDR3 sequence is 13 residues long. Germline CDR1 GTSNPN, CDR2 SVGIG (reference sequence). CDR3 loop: CAWSPGGAYEQYF. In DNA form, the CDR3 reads TGTGCCTGGTCCCCGGGGGGAGCCTACGAGCAGTACTTC.

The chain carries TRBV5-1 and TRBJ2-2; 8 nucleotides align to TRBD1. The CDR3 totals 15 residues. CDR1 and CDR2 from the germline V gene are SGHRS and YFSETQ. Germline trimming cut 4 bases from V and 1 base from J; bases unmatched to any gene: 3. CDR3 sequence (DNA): TGCGCCAGCAGCCCCGGACAGGGGAACACCGGGGAGCTGTTTTTT. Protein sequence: CASSPGQGNTGELFF.

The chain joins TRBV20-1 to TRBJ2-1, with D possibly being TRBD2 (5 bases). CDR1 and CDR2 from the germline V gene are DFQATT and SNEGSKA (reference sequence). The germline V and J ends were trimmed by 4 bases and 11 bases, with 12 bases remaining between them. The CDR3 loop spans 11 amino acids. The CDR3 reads CSATSGDQQFF. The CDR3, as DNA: TGCAGTGCTACGAGCGGCGACCAGCAGTTCTTC.

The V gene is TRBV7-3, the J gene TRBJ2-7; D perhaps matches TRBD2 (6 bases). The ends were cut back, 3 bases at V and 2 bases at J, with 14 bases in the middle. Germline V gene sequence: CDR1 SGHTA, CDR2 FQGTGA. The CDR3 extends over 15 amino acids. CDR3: CASSLTGESTYEQYF. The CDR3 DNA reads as TGTGCCAGCAGCTTGACGGGGGAATCGACCTACGAGCAGTACTTC.

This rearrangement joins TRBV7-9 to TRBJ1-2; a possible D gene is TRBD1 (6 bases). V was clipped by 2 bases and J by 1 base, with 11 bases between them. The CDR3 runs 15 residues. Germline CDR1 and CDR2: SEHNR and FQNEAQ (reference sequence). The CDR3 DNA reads TGTGCCAGCAGCTTACTAGACAGGAGTAACTATGGCTACACCTTC. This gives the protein CASSLLDRSNYGYTF. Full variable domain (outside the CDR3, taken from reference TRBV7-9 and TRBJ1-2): DTGVSQNPRHKITKRGQNVTFRCDPISEHNRLYWYRQTLGQGPEFLTYFQNEAQLEKSRLLSDRFSAERPKGSFSTLEIQRTEQGDSAMYLCASSLLDRSNYGYTFGSGTRLTVV.

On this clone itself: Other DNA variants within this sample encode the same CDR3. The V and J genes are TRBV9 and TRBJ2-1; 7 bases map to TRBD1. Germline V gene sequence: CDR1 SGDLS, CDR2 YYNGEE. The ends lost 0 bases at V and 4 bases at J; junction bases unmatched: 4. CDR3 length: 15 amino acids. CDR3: CASSVEGGSYNEQFF. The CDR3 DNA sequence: TGTGCCAGCAGCGTAGAAGGGGGCTCTTACAATGAGCAGTTCTTC.

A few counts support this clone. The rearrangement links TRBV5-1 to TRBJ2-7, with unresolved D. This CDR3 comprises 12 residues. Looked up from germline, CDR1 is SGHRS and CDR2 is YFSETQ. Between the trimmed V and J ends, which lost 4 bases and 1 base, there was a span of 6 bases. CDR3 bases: TGCGCCAGCAGCCCTCCGTCCTACGAGCAGTACTTC. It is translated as CASSPPSYEQYF.

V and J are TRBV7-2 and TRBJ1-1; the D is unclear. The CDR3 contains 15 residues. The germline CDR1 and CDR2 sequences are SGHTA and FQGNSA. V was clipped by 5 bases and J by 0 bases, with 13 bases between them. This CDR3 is CASSPAPQMNTEAFF. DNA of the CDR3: TGTGCCAGCAGCCCTGCCCCACAAATGAACACTGAAGCTTTCTTT.

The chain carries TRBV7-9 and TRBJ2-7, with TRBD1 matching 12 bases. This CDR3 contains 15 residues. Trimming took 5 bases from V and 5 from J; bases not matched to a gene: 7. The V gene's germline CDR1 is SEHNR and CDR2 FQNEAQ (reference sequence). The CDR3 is CASSRAGTGGNEQYF. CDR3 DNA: TGTGCCAGCAGCCGTGCCGGGACAGGGGGCAACGAGCAGTACTTC.

The chain's CDR3 is CASRSGRLSYEQYF. In DNA form, the CDR3 reads TGCGCCAGTCGAAGCGGGAGGCTCTCCTACGAGCAGTACTTC. The chain carries TRBV10-2 and TRBJ2-7, with 9 bases lining up with TRBD2. The V gene's germline CDR1 is WSHSY and CDR2 SAAADI. The trim removed 9 bases at V and 0 bases at J, leaving 6 bases unmatched. This CDR3 is built from 14 residues.

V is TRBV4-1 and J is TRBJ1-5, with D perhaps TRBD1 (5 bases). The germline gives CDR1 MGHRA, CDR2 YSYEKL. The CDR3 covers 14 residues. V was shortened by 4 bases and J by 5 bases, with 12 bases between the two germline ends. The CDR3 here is CASSRGVGDQPQHF. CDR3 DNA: TGCGCCAGCAGCCGGGGGGTTGGCGATCAGCCCCAGCATTTT.

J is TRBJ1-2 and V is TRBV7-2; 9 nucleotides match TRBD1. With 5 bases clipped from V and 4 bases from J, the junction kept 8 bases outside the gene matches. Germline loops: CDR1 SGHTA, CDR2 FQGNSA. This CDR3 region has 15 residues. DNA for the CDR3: TGTGCCAGCAGCGCCGGGACAGGGACGTTCTATGGCTACACCTTC. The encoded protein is CASSAGTGTFYGYTF.

For the CDR3, the DNA is TGTGCCAGCAGCGTTAAAAGCGGGCAGATTGAAGCCCCTTACAATGAGCAGTTCTTC. Protein product: CASSVKSGQIEAPYNEQFF. The chain employs TRBV9 and TRBJ2-1; a possible D gene is TRBD2 (6 bases). V lost 2 bases, J lost 4 bases, and 25 bases lay in between. The CDR3 has 19 amino acids. The germline V gene has CDR1 SGDLS and CDR2 YYNGEE.

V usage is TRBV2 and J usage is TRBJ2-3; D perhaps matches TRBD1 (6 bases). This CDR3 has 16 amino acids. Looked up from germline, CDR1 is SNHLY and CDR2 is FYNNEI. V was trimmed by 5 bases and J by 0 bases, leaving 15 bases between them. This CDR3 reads CASSLLGAYSTDTQYF. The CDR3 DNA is TGTGCCAGCAGTCTTTTGGGGGCCTATAGCACAGATACGCAGTATTTT.

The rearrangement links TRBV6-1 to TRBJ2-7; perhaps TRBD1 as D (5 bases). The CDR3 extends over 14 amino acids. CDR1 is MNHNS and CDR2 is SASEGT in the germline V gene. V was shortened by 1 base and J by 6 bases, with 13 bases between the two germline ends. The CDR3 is CASSEEDTGGEQYF. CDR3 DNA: TGTGCCAGCAGTGAAGAGGACACGGGTGGCGAGCAGTACTTC.

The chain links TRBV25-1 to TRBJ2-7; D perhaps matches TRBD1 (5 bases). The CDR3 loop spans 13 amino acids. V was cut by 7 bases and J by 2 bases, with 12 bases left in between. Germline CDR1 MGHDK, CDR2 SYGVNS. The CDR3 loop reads CASTETATYEQYF. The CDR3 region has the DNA TGTGCCAGCACAGAGACAGCGACCTACGAGCAGTACTTC.

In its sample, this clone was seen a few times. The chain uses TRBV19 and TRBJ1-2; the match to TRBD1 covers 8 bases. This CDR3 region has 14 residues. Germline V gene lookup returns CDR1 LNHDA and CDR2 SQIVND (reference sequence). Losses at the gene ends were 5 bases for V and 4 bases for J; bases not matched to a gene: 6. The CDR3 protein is CASSFSGGPYGYTF. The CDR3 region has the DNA TGTGCCAGTAGTTTCTCAGGGGGCCCCTATGGCTACACCTTC.

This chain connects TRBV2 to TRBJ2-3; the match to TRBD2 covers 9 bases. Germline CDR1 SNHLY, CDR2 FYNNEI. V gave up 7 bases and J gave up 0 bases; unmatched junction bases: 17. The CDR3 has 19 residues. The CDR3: CASNERLVAGGPSTDTQYF. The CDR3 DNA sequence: TGTGCCAGCAATGAGAGACTAGTCGCGGGAGGGCCAAGCACAGATACGCAGTATTTT. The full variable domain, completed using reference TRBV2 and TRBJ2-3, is EPEVTQTPSHQVTQMGQEVILRCVPISNHLYFYWYRQILGQKVEFLVSFYNNEISEKSEIFDDQFSVERPDGSNFTLKIRSTKLEDSAMYFCASNERLVAGGPSTDTQYFGPGTRLTVL.

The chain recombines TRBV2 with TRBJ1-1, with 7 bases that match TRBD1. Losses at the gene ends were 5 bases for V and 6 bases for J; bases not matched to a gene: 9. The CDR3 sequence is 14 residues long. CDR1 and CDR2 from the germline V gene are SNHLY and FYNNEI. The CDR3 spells CASSLDRQLPEAFF. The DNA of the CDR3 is TGTGCCAGCAGTTTGGACAGGCAGCTCCCTGAAGCTTTCTTT.

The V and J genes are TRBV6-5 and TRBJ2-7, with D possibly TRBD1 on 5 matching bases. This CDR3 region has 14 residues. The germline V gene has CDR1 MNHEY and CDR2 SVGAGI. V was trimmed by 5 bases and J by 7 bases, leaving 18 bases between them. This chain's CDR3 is CASSRTPVVWEQYF. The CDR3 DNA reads TGTGCCAGCAGTCGGACACCCGTTGTGTGGGAGCAGTACTTC.

CDR3 sequence reads: CATSRDQGLSNQPQHF. DNA of the CDR3: TGTGCCACCAGCAGAGATCAGGGGCTTTCCAATCAGCCCCAGCATTTT. This chain uses TRBV15 with TRBJ1-5; D perhaps matches TRBD1 (6 bases). The CDR3 runs to 16 residues. Deletions cut 0 bases from V and 3 bases from J, with 12 bases between. The germline gives CDR1 LNHNV, CDR2 YYDKDF (reference sequence).

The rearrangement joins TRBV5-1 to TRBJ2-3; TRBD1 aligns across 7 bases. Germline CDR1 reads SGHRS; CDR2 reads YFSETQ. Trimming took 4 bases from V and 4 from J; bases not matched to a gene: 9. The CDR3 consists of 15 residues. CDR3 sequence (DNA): TGCGCCAGCAGCACTTTCGACAGGGATGCAGATACGCAGTATTTT. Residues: CASSTFDRDADTQYF.

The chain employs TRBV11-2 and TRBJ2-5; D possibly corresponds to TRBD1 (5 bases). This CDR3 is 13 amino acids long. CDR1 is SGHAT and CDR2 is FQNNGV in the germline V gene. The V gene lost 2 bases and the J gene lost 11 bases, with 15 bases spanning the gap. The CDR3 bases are TGTGCCAGCAGCTTATTCCTGGGGCAGGCTCAGTACTTC. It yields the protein CASSLFLGQAQYF. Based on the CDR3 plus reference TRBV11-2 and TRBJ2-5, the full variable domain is EAGVAQSPRYKIIEKRQSVAFWCNPISGHATLYWYQQILGQGPKLLIQFQNNGVVDDSQLPKDRFSAERLKGVDSTLKIQPAKLEDSAVYLCASSLFLGQAQYFGPGTRLLVL.

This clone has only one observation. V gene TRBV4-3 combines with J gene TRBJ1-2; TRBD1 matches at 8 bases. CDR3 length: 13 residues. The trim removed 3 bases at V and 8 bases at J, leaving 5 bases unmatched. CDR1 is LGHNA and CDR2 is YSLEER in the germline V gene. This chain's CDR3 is CASSQDRERGYTF. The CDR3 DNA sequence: TGCGCCAGCAGCCAGGACAGGGAGCGGGGCTACACCTTC.

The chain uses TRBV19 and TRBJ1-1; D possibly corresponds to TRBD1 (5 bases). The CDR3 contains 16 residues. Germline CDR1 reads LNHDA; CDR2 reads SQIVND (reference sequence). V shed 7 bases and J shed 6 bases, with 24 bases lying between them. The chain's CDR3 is CASTHKVPQGLAEAFF. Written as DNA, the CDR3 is TGTGCCAGTACCCATAAAGTGCCCCAGGGACTAGCTGAAGCTTTCTTT.